A single sample is the source of the 17 T cell receptor beta chains below, sequenced in a study of OX40 agonist ivuxolimab in advanced cancers. Only in-frame clones appear in the TCRdb table, and some are missing; sequencing was by immunoSEQ multiplex PCR. Here the sample spans about 60,000 clones, less than 95% being singletons. The starting material was CD4+ or CD8+ T cells sorted from blood, obtained in a trial of the OX40 agonist ivuxolimab. All receptors derive from an adult with an advanced solid tumor such as melanoma, head and neck, liver or kidney cancer.

The chain joins TRBV5-1 to TRBJ2-5; 8 bases map to TRBD1. Germline assignment: CDR1 SGHRS and CDR2 YFSETQ. With 1 base clipped from V and 5 bases from J, the junction kept 7 bases outside the gene matches. The CDR3 totals 15 residues. DNA of the CDR3: TGCGCCAGCAGCTTGTCGGGCAGGGGGCAGGAGACCCAGTACTTC. As protein: CASSLSGRGQETQYF.

This chain links TRBV7-2 with TRBJ2-3; D remains ambiguous. Trimming removed 1 base at V and 1 base at J, with 3 bases between. In germline, CDR1 is SGHTA, CDR2 FQGNSA. The CDR3 loop spans 13 amino acids. CDR3 sequence: CASSLGGTDTQYF. For the CDR3, the DNA is TGTGCCAGCAGCTTAGGTGGCACAGATACGCAGTATTTT.

The chain employs TRBV7-6 and TRBJ1-3; 12 bases line up with TRBD1. The germline CDR1 and CDR2 sequences are SGHVS and FNYEAQ. The ends lost 6 bases at V and 4 bases at J; junction bases unmatched: 7. This CDR3 is built from 16 residues. This CDR3 reads CASRPGTGGFGNTIYF. The CDR3 DNA is TGTGCCAGCAGGCCCGGGACAGGGGGCTTCGGAAACACCATATATTTT.

V usage is TRBV28 and J usage is TRBJ1-4; D is possibly TRBD1 (5 bases). The germline V and J ends were trimmed by 5 bases and 4 bases, with 11 bases remaining between them. CDR3 length: 14 residues. Germline V gives CDR1 MDHEN, CDR2 SYDVKM. CDR3 protein: CASSVSGVNEKLFF. CDR3 sequence (DNA): TGTGCCAGCAGTGTTTCGGGGGTTAATGAAAAACTGTTTTTT.

V usage is TRBV7-9 and J usage is TRBJ2-1; D not certain. V was cut by 3 bases and J by 7 bases, with 7 bases left in between. Germline V gene data show CDR1 as SEHNR and CDR2 as FQNEAQ (reference sequence). This CDR3 contains 12 residues. CDR3 nucleotide sequence: TGTGCCAGCAGCTTCAAAGGGAATGAGCAGTTCTTC. Translating it yields CASSFKGNEQFF.

The V and J genes are TRBV6-1 and TRBJ1-5; TRBD1 matches at 12 bases. CDR3 length: 15 residues. Germline V CDR1 and CDR2: MNHNS, SASEGT. The trim removed 3 bases at V and 4 bases at J, leaving 1 base unmatched. In DNA, the CDR3 is TGTGCCAGCAGTGAGGGACAGGGGGCTAATCAGCCCCAGCATTTT. It codes for CASSEGQGANQPQHF.

V usage is TRBV7-3 and J usage is TRBJ1-1; D is unclear. In germline, CDR1 is SGHTA, CDR2 FQGTGA. The CDR3 is 13 amino acids. Trimming removed 2 bases from V and 3 bases from J, with 7 bases in between. CDR3 DNA: TGTGCCAGCAGCTTACAGCTCCACACTGAAGCTTTCTTT. The encoded protein is CASSLQLHTEAFF.

The J gene is TRBJ1-4, the V gene TRBV6-1, with unresolved D. Germline V gene data show CDR1 as MNHNS and CDR2 as SASEGT. CDR3 size: 15 residues. The V gene lost 6 bases and the J gene lost 3 bases, with 14 bases spanning the gap. The CDR3 bases are TGTGCCAGCAGCGACTATCAGCGACCTAATGAAAAACTGTTTTTT. It codes for CASSDYQRPNEKLFF.

V is TRBV12-5 and J is TRBJ2-1; 12 bases align to TRBD2. This CDR3 is built from 18 residues. Germline V CDR1 and CDR2: LGHNT, FRNRAP. V gave up 1 base and J gave up 9 bases; unmatched junction bases: 13. In DNA form, the CDR3 reads TGTGCTAGTGGTTTGGGCCCCAGGACTAGCGGGAATAGCGGTGAGCAGTTCTTC. Protein: CASGLGPRTSGNSGEQFF.

The sample holds a few counts of this clone. V gene TRBV5-1 combines with J gene TRBJ1-2; TRBD1 aligns across 9 bases. The CDR3 has 14 residues. V gave up 2 bases and J gave up 6 bases; unmatched junction bases: 5. Germline V gives CDR1 SGHRS, CDR2 YFSETQ. The CDR3 loop reads CASSFVGQGNGYTF. CDR3 sequence (DNA): TGCGCCAGCAGCTTTGTTGGACAGGGGAATGGCTACACCTTC.

On this clone: The same CDR3 is also encoded by other DNA sequences in this sample. This rearrangement joins TRBV5-1 to TRBJ2-5; D gene ambiguous. The CDR3 covers 12 residues. Germline V gives CDR1 SGHRS, CDR2 YFSETQ. The V end lost 0 bases, the J end lost 4 bases, and 4 bases lay between the germline ends. The CDR3 sequence is CASSLAGETQYF. DNA of the CDR3: TGCGCCAGCAGCTTGGCAGGAGAGACCCAGTACTTC.

V and J are TRBV12-5 and TRBJ1-1, with TRBD1 as a possible D gene (5 bases). The CDR3 is 14 amino acids. V lost 7 bases, J lost 0 bases, and 12 bases lay in between. Germline CDR1 is LGHNT and CDR2 is FRNRAP. The CDR3 sequence: CASALGRVNTEAFF. The CDR3, as DNA: TGTGCTAGTGCCCTTGGCAGGGTGAACACTGAAGCTTTCTTT.

The CDR3 loop reads CASSLTPSYEQYF. Written as DNA, the CDR3 is TGTGCCAGCAGCTTAACCCCCTCCTACGAGCAGTACTTC. This sequence joins TRBV7-9 and TRBJ2-7; D not resolved. The germline V gene has CDR1 SEHNR and CDR2 FQNEAQ (reference sequence). V was shortened by 2 bases and J by 0 bases, with 5 bases between the two germline ends. The CDR3 extends over 13 amino acids. The complete variable domain, with remaining parts taken from reference TRBV7-9 and TRBJ2-7, reads DTGVSQNPRHKITKRGQNVTFRCDPISEHNRLYWYRQTLGQGPEFLTYFQNEAQLEKSRLLSDRFSAERPKGSFSTLEIQRTEQGDSAMYLCASSLTPSYEQYFGPGTRLTVT.

The chain employs TRBV10-3 and TRBJ1-1, with no clear D. V lost 1 base and J lost 8, with 5 bases in between. There are 11 residues in the CDR3. In germline, CDR1 is ENHRY, CDR2 SYGVKD. CDR3 in DNA: TGTGCCATCAGTGAGTACCGGGAAGCTTTCTTT. Protein: CAISEYREAFF.

The rearrangement links TRBV6-5 to TRBJ2-1, with 10 bases matching TRBD2. J was trimmed by 6 bases and V by 2 bases; bases with no gene match: 4. Germline assignment: CDR1 MNHEY and CDR2 SVGAGI. CDR3 length: 15 amino acids. Written as DNA, the CDR3 is TGTGCCAGCAGTTACCAACTAGCGGGACCCAATGAGCAGTTCTTC. As protein: CASSYQLAGPNEQFF.

The chain combines TRBV5-1 with TRBJ2-2, with TRBD1 matching over 11 bases. CDR1 is SGHRS and CDR2 is YFSETQ in the germline V gene. This CDR3 is 15 amino acids long. The V segment lost 4 bases and the J segment 6 bases; nucleotides outside the gene matches: 5. The CDR3 coding sequence is TGCGCCAGCAGCCTGGACAGGGGGCTTGCCGGGGAGCTGTTTTTT. Its translation: CASSLDRGLAGELFF.

This clone was recorded once. The CDR3 here is CASSFIAGGGYSNQPQHF. For the CDR3, the DNA is TGTGCCAGCAGTTTTATAGCAGGGGGAGGTTATAGCAATCAGCCCCAGCATTTT. The chain couples TRBV28 to TRBJ1-5, with 7 bases that match TRBD1. Germline CDR1 MDHEN, CDR2 SYDVKM. The J segment lost 0 bases and the V segment lost 3 bases, leaving 11 bases of the junction unmatched. The CDR3 totals 18 residues.